This TCR beta chain emerged from a study of shared clonotypes between healthy human individuals. Study details: Aged between 18 and 49, the donors were a couple of women and three men. Each donor's CD8 memory used one plate, CD8 naive two, each CD4 subset three.

Clones were sequenced by immunoSEQ multiplex PCR, and TCRdb holds only the in-frame ones, with some missing. This sample has 2,500,000 or so clones, with approximately 93% found just once. About this clone: Its antigen is as yet unknown.

Germline loops: CDR1 SGHTA, CDR2 FQGNSA. This CDR3 region has 13 residues. V was pared by 1 base and J by 8 bases, with 11 bases between. Study results and limitations: Naive subsets, compared against memory subsets, generally had larger estimated richness values.

This rearrangement joins TRBV7-2 to TRBJ1-2, with D possibly TRBD1 on 6 matching bases. This sequence originates from a man aged 18 to 29 in good health. Some clones in this sample may be carry-over from other donors' samples. The specimen sequenced was naive CD4+ T cells from PBMCs. Subset here: CD45RA+ positively selected. The CDR3 loop reads CASSLGGGAGYTF. The CDR3 DNA reads TGTGCCAGCAGCTTAGGGGGGGGCGCCGGCTACACCTTC.